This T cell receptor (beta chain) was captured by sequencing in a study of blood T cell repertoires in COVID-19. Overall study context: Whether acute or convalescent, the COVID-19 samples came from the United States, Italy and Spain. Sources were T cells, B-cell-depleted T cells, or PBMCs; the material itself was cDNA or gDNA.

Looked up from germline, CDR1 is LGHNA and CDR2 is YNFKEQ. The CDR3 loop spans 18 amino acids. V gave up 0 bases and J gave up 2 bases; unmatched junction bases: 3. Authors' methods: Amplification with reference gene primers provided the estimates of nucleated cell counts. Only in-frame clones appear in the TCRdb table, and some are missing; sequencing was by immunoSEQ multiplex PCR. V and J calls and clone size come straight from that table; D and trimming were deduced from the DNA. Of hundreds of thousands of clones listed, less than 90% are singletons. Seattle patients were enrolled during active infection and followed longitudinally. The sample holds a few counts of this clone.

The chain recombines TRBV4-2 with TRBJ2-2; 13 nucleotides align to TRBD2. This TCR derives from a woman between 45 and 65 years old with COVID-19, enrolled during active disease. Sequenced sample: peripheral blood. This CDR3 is CASSQDRTSGGNTGELFF. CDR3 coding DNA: TGTGCCAGCAGCCAAGATAGGACTAGCGGGGGAAACACCGGGGAGCTGTTTTTT.